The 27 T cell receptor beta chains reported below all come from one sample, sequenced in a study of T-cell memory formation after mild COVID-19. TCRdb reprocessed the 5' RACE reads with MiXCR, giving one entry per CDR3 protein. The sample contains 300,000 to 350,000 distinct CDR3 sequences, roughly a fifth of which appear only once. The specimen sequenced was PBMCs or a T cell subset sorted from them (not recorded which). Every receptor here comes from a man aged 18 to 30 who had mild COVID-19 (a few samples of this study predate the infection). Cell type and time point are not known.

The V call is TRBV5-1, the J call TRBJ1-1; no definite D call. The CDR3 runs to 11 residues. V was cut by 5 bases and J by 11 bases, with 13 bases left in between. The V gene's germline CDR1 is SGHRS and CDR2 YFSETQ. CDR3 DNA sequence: TGCGCCAGCAGAAACAGTGACGAGGCTTTCTTT. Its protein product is CASRNSDEAFF. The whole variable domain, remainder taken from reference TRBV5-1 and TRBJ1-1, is KAGVTQTPRYLIKTRGQQVTLSCSPISGHRSVSWYQQTPGQGLQFLFEYFSETQRNKGNFPGRFSGRQFSNSRSEMNVSTLELGDSALYLCASRNSDEAFFGQGTRLTVV.

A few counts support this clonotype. This CDR3 reads CASSQDRGNTEAFF. CDR3 nucleotide sequence: TGCGCCAGCAGCCAAGATCGAGGTAACACTGAAGCTTTCTTT. The chain has TRBV4-1 and TRBJ1-1; D gene unclear. V gave up 0 bases and J gave up 2 bases, with 7 bases separating them. This CDR3 contains 14 residues. CDR1 is MGHRA, CDR2 YSYEKL, per germline.

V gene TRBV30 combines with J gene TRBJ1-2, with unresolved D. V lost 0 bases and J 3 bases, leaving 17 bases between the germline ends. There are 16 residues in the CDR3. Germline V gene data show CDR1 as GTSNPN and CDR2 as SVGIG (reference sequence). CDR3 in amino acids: CAWSVRELHWDYGYTF. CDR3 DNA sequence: TGTGCCTGGAGTGTAAGGGAACTCCATTGGGACTATGGCTACACCTTC.

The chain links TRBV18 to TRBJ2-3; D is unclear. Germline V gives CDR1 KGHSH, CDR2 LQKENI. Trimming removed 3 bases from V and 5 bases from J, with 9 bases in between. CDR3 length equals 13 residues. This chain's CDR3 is CASSPGSGDTQYF. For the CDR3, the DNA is TGTGCCAGCTCACCCGGCTCAGGAGATACGCAGTATTTT.

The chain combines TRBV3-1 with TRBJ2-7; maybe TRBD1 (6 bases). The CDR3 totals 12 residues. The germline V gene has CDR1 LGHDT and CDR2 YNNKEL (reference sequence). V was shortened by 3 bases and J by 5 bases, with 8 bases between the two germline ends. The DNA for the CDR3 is TGTGCCAGCAGCCACAGGGGCCACGAGCAGTACGTC. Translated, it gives CASSHRGHEQYV.

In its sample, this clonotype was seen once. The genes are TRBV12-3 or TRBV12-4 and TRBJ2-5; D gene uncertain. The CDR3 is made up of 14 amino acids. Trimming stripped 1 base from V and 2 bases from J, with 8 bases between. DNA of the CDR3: TGTGCCAGCAGTTTAGGGCCTCAGCAAGAGACCCAGTACTTC. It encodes CASSLGPQQETQYF.

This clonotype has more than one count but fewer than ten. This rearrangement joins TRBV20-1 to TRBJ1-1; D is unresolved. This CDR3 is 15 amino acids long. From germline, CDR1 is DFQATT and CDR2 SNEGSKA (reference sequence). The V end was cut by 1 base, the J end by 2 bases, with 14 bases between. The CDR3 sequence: CSARGSIVRNTEAFF. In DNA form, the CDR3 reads TGCAGTGCTAGAGGGTCCATAGTTCGCAACACTGAAGCTTTCTTT.

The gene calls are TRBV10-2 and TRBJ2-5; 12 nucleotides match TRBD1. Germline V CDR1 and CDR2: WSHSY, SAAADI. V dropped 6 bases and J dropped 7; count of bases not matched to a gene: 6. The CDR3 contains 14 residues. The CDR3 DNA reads TGCGCCAGCAGCGCCGGGACAGGGGGCCCGACCCAGTACTTC. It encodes CASSAGTGGPTQYF.

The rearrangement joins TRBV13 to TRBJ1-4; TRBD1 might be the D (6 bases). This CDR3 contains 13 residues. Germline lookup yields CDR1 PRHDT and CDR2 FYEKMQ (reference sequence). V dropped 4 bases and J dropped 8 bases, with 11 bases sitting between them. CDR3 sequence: CASSSRGGEKLFF. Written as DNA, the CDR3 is TGTGCCAGCAGCTCGAGGGGGGGAGAAAAACTGTTTTTT. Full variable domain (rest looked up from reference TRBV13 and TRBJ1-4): AAGVIQSPRHLIKEKRETATLKCYPIPRHDTVYWYQQGPGQDPQFLISFYEKMQSDKGSIPDRFSAQQFSDYHSELNMSSLELGDSALYFCASSSRGGEKLFFGSGTQLSVL.

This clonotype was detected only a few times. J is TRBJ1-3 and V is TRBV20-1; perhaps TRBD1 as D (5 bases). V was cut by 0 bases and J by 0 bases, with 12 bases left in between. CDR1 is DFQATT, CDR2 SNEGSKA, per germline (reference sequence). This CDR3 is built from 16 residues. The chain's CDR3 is CSAREGGSSSGNTIYF. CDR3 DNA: TGCAGTGCTAGAGAGGGGGGATCGAGCTCTGGAAACACCATATATTTT.

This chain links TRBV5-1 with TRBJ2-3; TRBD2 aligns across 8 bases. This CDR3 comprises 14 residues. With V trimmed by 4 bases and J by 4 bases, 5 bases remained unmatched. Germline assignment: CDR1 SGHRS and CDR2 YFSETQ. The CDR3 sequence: CASSMSGGADTQYF. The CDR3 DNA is TGCGCCAGCAGCATGAGCGGGGGAGCAGATACGCAGTATTTT.

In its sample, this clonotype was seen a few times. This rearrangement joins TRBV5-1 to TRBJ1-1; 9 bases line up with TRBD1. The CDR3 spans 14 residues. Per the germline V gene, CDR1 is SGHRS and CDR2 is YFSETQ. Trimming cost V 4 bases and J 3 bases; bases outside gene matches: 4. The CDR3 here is CASSRGTGYTEAFF. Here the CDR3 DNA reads TGCGCCAGCAGCCGAGGGACAGGGTACACTGAAGCTTTCTTT.

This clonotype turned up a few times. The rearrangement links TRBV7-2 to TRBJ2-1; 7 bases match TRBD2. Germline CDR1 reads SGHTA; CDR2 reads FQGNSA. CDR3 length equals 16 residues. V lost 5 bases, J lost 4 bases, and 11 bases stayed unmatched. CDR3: CASSRRQGLTYNEQFF. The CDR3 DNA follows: TGTGCCAGCAGCCGTCGTCAGGGACTAACTTACAATGAGCAGTTCTTC. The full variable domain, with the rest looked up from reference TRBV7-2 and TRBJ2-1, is GAGVSQSPSNKVTEKGKDVELRCDPISGHTALYWYRQSLGQGLEFLIYFQGNSAPDKSGLPSDRFSAERTGGSVSTLTIQRTQQEDSAVYLCASSRRQGLTYNEQFFGPGTRLTVL.

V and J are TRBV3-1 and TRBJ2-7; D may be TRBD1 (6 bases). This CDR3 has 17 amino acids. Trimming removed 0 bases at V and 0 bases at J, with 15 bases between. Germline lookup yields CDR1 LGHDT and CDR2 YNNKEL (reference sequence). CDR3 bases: TGTGCCAGCAGCCAAGAGGGTTTGGGGGCAACCTCCTACGAGCAGTACTTC. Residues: CASSQEGLGATSYEQYF.

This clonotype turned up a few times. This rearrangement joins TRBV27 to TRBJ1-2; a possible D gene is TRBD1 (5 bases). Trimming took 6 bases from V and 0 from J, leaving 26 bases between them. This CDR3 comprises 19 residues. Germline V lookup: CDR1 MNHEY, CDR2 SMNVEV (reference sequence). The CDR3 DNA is TGTGCCAGCAGACCCTTAAAGGGGCAGGGTGCCCTAGCTAACTATGGCTACACCTTC. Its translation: CASRPLKGQGALANYGYTF.

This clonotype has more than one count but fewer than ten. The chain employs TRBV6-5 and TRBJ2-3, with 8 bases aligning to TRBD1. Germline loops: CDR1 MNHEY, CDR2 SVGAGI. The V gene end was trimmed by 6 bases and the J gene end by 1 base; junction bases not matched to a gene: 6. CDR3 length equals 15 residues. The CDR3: CASSRQGIRTDTQYF. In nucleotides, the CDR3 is TGTGCCAGCAGCCGACAGGGGATACGCACAGATACGCAGTATTTT.

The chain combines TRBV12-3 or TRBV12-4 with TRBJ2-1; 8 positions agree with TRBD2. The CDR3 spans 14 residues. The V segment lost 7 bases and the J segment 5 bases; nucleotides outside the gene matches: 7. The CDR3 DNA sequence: TGTGCCAGCACCCAGTCGGGGGGGCACAATGAGCAGTTCTTC. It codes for CASTQSGGHNEQFF.

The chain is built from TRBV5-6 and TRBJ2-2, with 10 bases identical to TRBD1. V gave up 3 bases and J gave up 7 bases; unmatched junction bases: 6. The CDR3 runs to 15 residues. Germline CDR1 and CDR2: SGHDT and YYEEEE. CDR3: CASSSGQGPIGELFF. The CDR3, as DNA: TGTGCCAGCAGCTCGGGACAGGGGCCGATCGGGGAGCTGTTTTTT.

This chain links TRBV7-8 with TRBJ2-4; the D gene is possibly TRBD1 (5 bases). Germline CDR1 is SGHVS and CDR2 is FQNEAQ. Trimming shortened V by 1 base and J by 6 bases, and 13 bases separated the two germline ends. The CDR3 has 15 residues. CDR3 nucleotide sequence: TGTGCCAGCAGCTTAGATAGGGGTGGATTAAACATTCAGTACTTC. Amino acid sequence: CASSLDRGGLNIQYF. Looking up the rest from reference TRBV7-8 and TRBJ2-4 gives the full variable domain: GAGVSQSPRYKVAKRGQDVALRCDPISGHVSLFWYQQALGQGPEFLTYFQNEAQLDKSGLPSDRFFAERPEGSVSTLKIQRTQQEDSAVYLCASSLDRGGLNIQYFGAGTRLSVL.

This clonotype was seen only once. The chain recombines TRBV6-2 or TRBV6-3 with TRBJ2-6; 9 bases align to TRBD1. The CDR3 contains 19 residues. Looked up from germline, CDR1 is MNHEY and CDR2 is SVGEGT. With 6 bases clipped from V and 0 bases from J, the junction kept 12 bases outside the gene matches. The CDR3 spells CASRTRYRGPGSGANVLTF. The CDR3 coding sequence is TGTGCCAGCAGAACCCGCTACAGGGGGCCCGGCTCTGGGGCCAACGTCCTGACTTTC.

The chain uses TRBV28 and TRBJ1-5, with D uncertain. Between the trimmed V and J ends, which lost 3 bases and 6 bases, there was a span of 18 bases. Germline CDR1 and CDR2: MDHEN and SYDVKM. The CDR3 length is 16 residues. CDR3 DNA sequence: TGTGCCAGCAGTTTCGTCGAAAGACAACCGGGTCAGCCCCAGCATTTT. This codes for CASSFVERQPGQPQHF.

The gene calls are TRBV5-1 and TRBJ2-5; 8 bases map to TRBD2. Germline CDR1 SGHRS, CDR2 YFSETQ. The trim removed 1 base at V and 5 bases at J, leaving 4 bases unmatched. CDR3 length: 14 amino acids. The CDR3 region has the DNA TGCGCCAGCAGCTTGCCGGGGGGGAGCGAGACCCAGTACTTC. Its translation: CASSLPGGSETQYF.

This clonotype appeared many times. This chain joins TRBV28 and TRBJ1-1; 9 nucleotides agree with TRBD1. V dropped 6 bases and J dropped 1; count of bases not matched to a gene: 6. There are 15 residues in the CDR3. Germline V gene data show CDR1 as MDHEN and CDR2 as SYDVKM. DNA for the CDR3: TGTGCCAGCAGCACAGGGGGCGCCGAGAACACTGAAGCTTTCTTT. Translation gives CASSTGGAENTEAFF. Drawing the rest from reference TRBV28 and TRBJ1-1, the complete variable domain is DVKVTQSSRYLVKRTGEKVFLECVQDMDHENMFWYRQDPGLGLRLIYFSYDVKMKEKGDIPEGYSVSREKKERFSLILESASTNQTSMYLCASSTGGAENTEAFFGQGTRLTVV.

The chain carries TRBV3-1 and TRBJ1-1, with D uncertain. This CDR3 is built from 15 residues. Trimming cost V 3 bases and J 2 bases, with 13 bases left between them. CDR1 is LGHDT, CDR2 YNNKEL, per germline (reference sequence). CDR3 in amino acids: CASSQATSGNTEAFF. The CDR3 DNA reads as TGTGCCAGCAGCCAGGCCACGTCCGGTAACACTGAAGCTTTCTTT.

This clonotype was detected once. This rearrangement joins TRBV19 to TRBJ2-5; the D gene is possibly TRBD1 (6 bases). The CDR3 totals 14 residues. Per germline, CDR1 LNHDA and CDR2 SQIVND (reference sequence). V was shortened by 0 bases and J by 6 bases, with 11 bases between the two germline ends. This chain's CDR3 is CASSIDRQAQTQYF. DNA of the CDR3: TGTGCCAGTAGTATAGATAGACAGGCACAGACCCAGTACTTC.

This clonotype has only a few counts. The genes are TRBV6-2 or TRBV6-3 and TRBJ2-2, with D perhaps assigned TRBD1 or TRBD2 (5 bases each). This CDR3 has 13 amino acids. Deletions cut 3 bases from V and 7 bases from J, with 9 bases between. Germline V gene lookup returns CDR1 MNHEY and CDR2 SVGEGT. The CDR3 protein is CASSYRDGGELFF. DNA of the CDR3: TGTGCCAGCAGTTATCGGGACGGCGGGGAGCTGTTTTTT.

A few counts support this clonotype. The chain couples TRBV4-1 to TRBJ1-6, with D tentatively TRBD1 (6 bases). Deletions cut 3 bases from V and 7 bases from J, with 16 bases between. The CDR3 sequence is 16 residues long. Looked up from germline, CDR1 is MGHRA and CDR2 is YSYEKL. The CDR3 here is CASSQEQGGWNSPLHF. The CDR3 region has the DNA TGCGCCAGCAGCCAGGAACAGGGTGGTTGGAATTCACCCCTCCACTTT.